Shown below are 14 T cell receptor beta chains from a single sample sequenced in a study of cytomegalovirus exposure and HLA in healthy donors (dated by TCRdb to the late 2010s). Library construction relied on the immunoSEQ multiplex PCR assay. What TCRdb holds here is the immuneACCESS table cut down to in-frame rearrangements. Part of the clones is not present; checked against another copy, under half of the missing clones reflect an unresolved V gene, and the others are unexplained. Counted in this sample were about 300,000 clones; approximately 87% of them appeared once. The ten largest clones represent approximately 0.95% of the sample. Sequencing input: PBMCs. These receptors were collected from a young woman in good health and CMV-seronegative.

The chain joins TRBV4-1 to TRBJ1-1; possible D gene TRBD1, 5 bases. This CDR3 is 15 amino acids long. Germline assignment: CDR1 MGHRA and CDR2 YSYEKL. V was clipped by 1 base and J by 3 bases, with 12 bases between them. CDR3 in DNA: TGCGCCAGCAGCCAAGTGAATACAGGCTACACTGAAGCTTTCTTT. Translating it yields CASSQVNTGYTEAFF.

The V gene is TRBV28, the J gene TRBJ1-2, with D unclear. CDR1 and CDR2 (germline): MDHEN, SYDVKM. There are 12 residues in the CDR3. CDR3 loop: CAAVKANYGYTF. The CDR3 DNA reads as TGTGCGGCTGTGAAAGCTAACTATGGCTACACCTTC.

The chain links TRBV19 to TRBJ2-7; 12 nucleotides align to TRBD2. Germline assignment: CDR1 LNHDA and CDR2 SQIVND (reference sequence). The CDR3 totals 18 residues. The ends lost 4 bases at V and 1 base at J; junction bases unmatched: 11. In nucleotides, the CDR3 is TGTGCCAGTAGTAAAAGCGGGCTAGCGGGAGGGGGTTCCTACGAGCAGTACTTC. Translating gives CASSKSGLAGGGSYEQYF.

Only one count was recorded for this clone. The rearrangement joins TRBV29-1 to TRBJ2-7, with a weak D call TRBD2 (7 bases). The CDR3 runs 14 residues. The germline V gene encodes CDR1 SQVTM and CDR2 ANQGSEA. V lost 2 bases and J lost 4, with 15 bases in between. The CDR3 loop reads CSVEHAGAGYEQYF. The CDR3 region has the DNA TGCAGCGTTGAACATGCGGGGGCTGGGTACGAGCAGTACTTC.

Worth noting for this clone: Within the sample, other DNA sequences also encode this same CDR3. V and J are TRBV28 and TRBJ2-1; D remains unclear. CDR1 and CDR2 (germline): MDHEN, SYDVKM. The CDR3 contains 11 residues. V dropped 6 bases and J dropped 4 bases, with 4 bases sitting between them. CDR3 residues: CASSTYNEQFF. DNA for the CDR3: TGTGCCAGCAGCACTTACAATGAGCAGTTCTTC.

The rearrangement links TRBV6-5 to TRBJ1-2; 7 bases match TRBD1. This CDR3 is 13 amino acids long. V was pared by 5 bases and J by 7 bases, with 7 bases of the junction left unmatched. Germline lookup yields CDR1 MNHEY and CDR2 SVGAGI. The DNA of the CDR3 is TGTGCCAGCAGTGCCAGGGGGAGGAGTGGCTACACCTTC. As protein: CASSARGRSGYTF.

A few counts support this clone. This chain connects TRBV4-1 to TRBJ2-7; D perhaps matches TRBD2 (6 bases). CDR1 and CDR2 from the germline V gene are MGHRA and YSYEKL. The germline V and J ends were trimmed by 1 base and 3 bases, with 10 bases remaining between them. The CDR3 is made up of 14 amino acids. CDR3 in DNA: TGCGCCAGCAGCCAAGGTGGCGGGGTCTACGAGCAGTACTTC. It translates to CASSQGGGVYEQYF.

The chain has TRBV6-5 and TRBJ2-3; TRBD1 might be the D (7 bases). This CDR3 contains 13 residues. V dropped 4 bases and J dropped 8 bases, with 13 bases sitting between them. CDR1 MNHEY and CDR2 SVGAGI come from the germline V gene. In nucleotides, the CDR3 is TGTGCCAGCAGTTTGACAGGGCGGGGTACGCAGTATTTT. This sequence encodes CASSLTGRGTQYF.

This chain connects TRBV27 to TRBJ2-5; 9 nucleotides match TRBD2. The CDR3 loop spans 15 amino acids. V lost 5 bases to trimming and J lost 5 bases; unmatched junction nucleotides: 9. Germline V gene sequence: CDR1 MNHEY, CDR2 SMNVEV (reference sequence). CDR3 DNA: TGTGCCAGCAGTCGGGATCTAGCGGGATTGGAGACCCAGTACTTC. Translated, it gives CASSRDLAGLETQYF.

The chain combines TRBV11-1 with TRBJ2-3; weak D call: TRBD2 (6 bases). The CDR3 runs 12 residues. CDR1 SGHAT and CDR2 FQDESV come from the germline V gene (reference sequence). Deletions cut 5 bases from V and 10 bases from J, with 13 bases between. In nucleotides, the CDR3 is TGTGCCAGCAGCCCGACTAGTCCGGCGCAGTATTTT. Its protein product is CASSPTSPAQYF.

The rearrangement links TRBV28 to TRBJ2-5, with 9 bases identical to TRBD2. V lost 9 bases to trimming and J lost 4 bases; unmatched junction nucleotides: 6. CDR1 and CDR2 from the germline V gene are MDHEN and SYDVKM. The CDR3 contains 13 residues. The CDR3 bases are TGTGCCAGTTTAGCGGGAGATTTAGAGACCCAGTACTTC. Translating gives CASLAGDLETQYF.

The chain recombines TRBV11-2 with TRBJ1-3; tentatively, D is TRBD1 (6 bases). Trimming took off 0 bases at V and 3 bases at J, with 12 bases between the two ends. Germline V gives CDR1 SGHAT, CDR2 FQNNGV. The CDR3 has 16 amino acids. Here the CDR3 reads CASSLDRQGGGNTIYF. The CDR3 nucleotides are TGTGCCAGCAGCTTAGATCGACAAGGGGGTGGAAACACCATATATTTT.

V and J are TRBV9 and TRBJ1-3; TRBD1 is a possible D gene (5 bases). The CDR3 has 14 residues. V shed 0 bases and J shed 4 bases, with 8 bases lying between them. Germline CDR1 SGDLS, CDR2 YYNGEE. The CDR3 DNA follows: TGTGCCAGCAGCGTAGGGGGGGAAGGAAACACCATATATTTT. It specifies CASSVGGEGNTIYF.

The V call is TRBV7-8, the J call TRBJ2-1; D gene uncertain. Germline CDR1 SGHVS, CDR2 FQNEAQ. CDR3 length: 11 residues. V was clipped by 4 bases and J by 7 bases, with 5 bases between them. The CDR3 here is CASSSGNEQFF. DNA for the CDR3: TGTGCCAGCAGCTCCGGTAATGAGCAGTTCTTC. The entire variable domain, with the rest obtained from reference TRBV7-8 and TRBJ2-1, is as follows: GAGVSQSPRYKVAKRGQDVALRCDPISGHVSLFWYQQALGQGPEFLTYFQNEAQLDKSGLPSDRFFAERPEGSVSTLKIQRTQQEDSAVYLCASSSGNEQFFGPGTRLTVL.